These T cell receptor beta chains were read from a single sample in a study of Graves' ophthalmopathy and Graves' hyperthyroidism. TCRdb fed the multiplex PCR reads into MiXCR, producing one record per CDR3 protein. The profile shows some 360,000 distinct CDR3 sequences, about a sixth of them singletons. Sequenced sample: peripheral blood. These TCRs come from an adult woman with stable Graves' hyperthyroidism. Both conserved end residues are part of each CDR3. A D gene is named only where the DNA matches it firmly. Where a row states a size, it is once, few, many or the class of an expanded clone; other rows omit it.

clone size	V gene	J gene	D gene	CDR3 protein	CDR3 DNA
many	TRBV16	TRBJ2-5	NA	CASSQTGKETQYF	TGTGCCAGCAGCCAAACAGGGAAAGAGACCCAGTACTTC
NA	TRBV7-6	TRBJ2-5	NA	CASSVYRQETQYF	TGTGCCAGCAGCGTATACAGACAAGAGACCCAGTACTTC
many	TRBV3-1	TRBJ1-1	NA	CASSQPPYTEAFF	TGTGCCAGCAGCCAACCCCCCTACACTGAAGCTTTCTTT
many	TRBV4-1	TRBJ2-5	NA	CASSQVAGTHQETQYF	TGCGCCAGCAGCCAGGTTGCCGGGACACACCAAGAGACCCAGTACTTC
NA	TRBV6-1	TRBJ1-1	NA	CASSERGQRYTEAFF	TGTGCCAGCAGTGAAAGAGGGCAGCGCTACACTGAAGCTTTCTTT
many	TRBV14	TRBJ2-4	TRBD2	CASSQMGTITNIQYF	TGTGCCAGCAGCCAGATGGGGACTATCACAAACATTCAGTACTTC
many	TRBV19	TRBJ2-5	NA	CASSTPPPATQYF	TGTGCCAGTAGTACACCTCCTCCAGCAACCCAGTACTTC
many	TRBV27	TRBJ2-7	NA	CASSFGGEDEQYF	TGTGCCAGCAGTTTCGGGGGAGAGGACGAGCAGTACTTC
NA	TRBV30	TRBJ1-1	NA	CAWSTGHGSTEAFF	TGTGCCTGGAGTACTGGACACGGGAGCACTGAAGCTTTCTTT
many	TRBV28	TRBJ2-7	TRBD2	CASSPPSLALDSYEQYF	TGTGCCAGCAGTCCACCCTCACTAGCGCTCGATTCCTACGAGCAGTACTTC
many	TRBV4-1	TRBJ2-5	TRBD2	CASSQEILSSGRKETQYF	TGCGCCAGCAGCCAAGAGATTTTGTCTAGCGGGAGGAAAGAGACCCAGTACTTC
many	TRBV12-3/TRBV12-4	TRBJ1-5	NA	CASSLSRNQPQHF	TGTGCCAGCAGTTTATCAAGGAATCAGCCCCAGCATTTT
NA	TRBV7-3	TRBJ1-1	TRBD1	CASSLGQGFTEAFF	TGTGCCAGCAGCTTAGGACAGGGGTTCACTGAAGCTTTCTTT
many	TRBV12-3/TRBV12-4	TRBJ2-5	TRBD2	CASSWEGQETQYF	TGTGCCAGCAGTTGGGAGGGCCAAGAGACCCAGTACTTC
NA	TRBV12-3/TRBV12-4	TRBJ2-6	TRBD1	CASKQGDMAGANVLTF	TGTGCCAGCAAGCAGGGGGACATGGCTGGGGCCAACGTCCTGACTTTC
many	TRBV13	TRBJ1-1	NA	CASSLEWGKGTEAFF	TGTGCCAGCAGCTTAGAATGGGGCAAGGGCACTGAAGCTTTCTTT
many	TRBV28	TRBJ2-7	NA	CASSLRTPLREQYF	TGTGCCAGCAGTTTGAGGACACCATTACGCGAGCAGTACTTC
NA	TRBV3-1	TRBJ2-7	NA	CASSQDGRSSYEQYF	TGTGCCAGCAGCCAAGACGGTAGGAGCTCCTACGAGCAGTACTTC
NA	TRBV6-2/TRBV6-3	TRBJ2-7	NA	CASSHTIDEQYF	TGTGCCAGCAGTCACACCATAGACGAGCAGTACTTC
many	TRBV7-8	TRBJ2-5	TRBD2	CASRRGAQETQYF	TGTGCCAGCAGGCGGGGGGCCCAAGAGACCCAGTACTTC
many	TRBV6-5	TRBJ2-7	NA	CASITRAYEQYF	TGTGCCAGCATCACCAGGGCCTACGAGCAGTACTTC
many	TRBV30	TRBJ1-2	NA	CAWEKYGYTF	TGTGCCTGGGAGAAATATGGCTACACCTTC
NA	TRBV4-1	TRBJ1-5	TRBD1	CASSTHRGINQPQHF	TGCGCCAGCAGCACGCACAGGGGGATTAATCAGCCCCAGCATTTT
few	TRBV4-1	TRBJ2-7	NA	CASSQEVGANEQYF	TGCGCCAGCAGCCAAGAAGTGGGAGCGAACGAGCAGTACTTC
few	TRBV20-1	TRBJ1-5	NA	CSAGGRFNQPQHF	TGCAGTGCTGGGGGCAGGTTCAATCAGCCCCAGCATTTT
few	TRBV5-1	TRBJ2-3	TRBD2	CASSSGRATDTQYF	TGCGCCAGCTCTAGCGGGAGGGCCACAGATACGCAGTATTTT
many	TRBV7-2	TRBJ2-4	NA	CASSRRSDNIQYF	TGTGCCAGCAGCCGCCGATCAGATAACATTCAGTACTTC
NA	TRBV11-1	TRBJ2-5	NA	CASGGGETKYF	TGTGCCAGCGGAGGGGGAGAGACCAAGTACTTC
few	TRBV4-2	TRBJ2-2	TRBD2	CASSPKTSGNRGELFF	TGTGCCAGCAGCCCTAAGACTAGCGGGAATAGGGGGGAGCTGTTTTTT
many	TRBV20-1	TRBJ1-1	TRBD1	CSARSGQGGTEAFF	TGCAGTGCTAGATCGGGACAGGGAGGGACTGAAGCTTTCTTT
NA	TRBV11-2	TRBJ2-7	NA	CASSLEARALREQYF	TGTGCCAGCAGCTTAGAGGCGCGGGCCTTACGGGAGCAGTACTTC
many	TRBV25-1	TRBJ2-6	NA	CASSEVLGGPGANVLTF	TGTGCCAGCAGTGAAGTATTAGGGGGGCCCGGGGCCAACGTCCTGACTTTC
NA	TRBV6-2/TRBV6-3	TRBJ1-1	NA	CASSPGREWSEAFF	TGTGCCAGCAGCCCCGGCAGGGAATGGTCTGAAGCTTTCTTT
many	TRBV11-1	TRBJ2-7	NA	CASSPKGTTAYEQYF	TGTGCCAGCAGCCCCAAAGGGACAACCGCCTACGAGCAGTACTTC
many	TRBV15	TRBJ1-1	NA	CATSREGPRTEAFF	TGTGCCACCAGCAGAGAAGGACCTCGCACTGAAGCTTTCTTT
many	TRBV6-2/TRBV6-3	TRBJ1-1	NA	CASSGRYETEAFF	TGTGCCAGCAGTGGTCGATATGAGACTGAAGCTTTCTTT
many	TRBV7-2	TRBJ1-2	TRBD1	CASSLTPQGNGYTF	TGTGCCAGCAGCTTAACCCCACAGGGGAATGGCTACACCTTC
NA	TRBV7-2	TRBJ1-2	NA	CASSLQGPYGYTF	TGTGCCAGCAGTCTACAGGGACCCTATGGCTACACCTTC
NA	TRBV12-3/TRBV12-4	TRBJ2-5	NA	CASSSNPGVYQETQYF	TGTGCCAGCAGTTCCAACCCCGGGGTATACCAAGAGACCCAGTACTTC
many	TRBV6-5	TRBJ1-6	NA	CASSYGQLNSPLHF	TGTGCCAGCAGCTACGGACAGCTGAATTCACCCCTCCACTTT
many	TRBV11-2	TRBJ1-1	TRBD1	CASSLGDRTGGTEAFF	TGTGCCAGCAGCTTAGGAGACCGGACAGGTGGGACTGAAGCTTTCTTT